The rows below give T cell receptor beta chains drawn from one sample of a study of blood T cell repertoires in COVID-19. Data came from immunoSEQ multiplex PCR; TCRdb stores just in-frame clones and leaves some out. The sample records 340,000 or so clones, around four fifths being singletons. The sample taken for sequencing was peripheral blood. The origin of the receptors is a man in his thirties or forties with active or convalescent COVID-19. Each CDR3 is given with its conserved first and last residue. The order of the fields is D gene, J gene, V gene, CDR3 protein, CDR3 DNA. D genes are given only for firm matches.

>NA|TRBJ2-7|TRBV20-1
CSASSRSGSYEQYF
TGCAGTGCTAGTTCTCGATCCGGCTCCTACGAGCAGTACTTC
>NA|TRBJ1-3|TRBV25-1
CASSAHTPLSSGNTIYF
TGTGCCAGCAGCGCCCACACCCCCCTCTCCTCTGGAAACACCATATATTTT
>NA|TRBJ2-2|TRBV6-1
CASSETWLAGELFF
TGTGCCAGCAGTGAAACCTGGTTAGCCGGGGAGCTGTTTTTT
>NA|TRBJ1-6|TRBV20-1
CSASPGEGGPHF
TGCAGTGCTAGTCCCGGGGAAGGGGGTCCCCACTTT
>NA|TRBJ2-3|TRBV13
CASSNQGSSTDTQYF
TGTGCCAGCAGTAACCAGGGATCCTCGACAGATACGCAGTATTTT
>TRBD1|TRBJ1-6|TRBV9
CASSVGGTGSLQSPLHF
TGTGCCAGCAGCGTAGGAGGGACAGGTTCGTTGCAATCACCCCTCCACTTT
>NA|TRBJ2-1|TRBV2
CASSDDYTEQFF
TGTGCCAGCAGTGATGATTACACTGAGCAGTTCTTC
>NA|TRBJ2-2|TRBV5-1
CASSLGSNTGELFF
TGCGCCAGCAGCTTAGGGAGCAACACCGGGGAGCTGTTTTTT
>TRBD2|TRBJ2-3|TRBV5-4
CASSWGGEETQYF
TGTGCCAGCAGCTGGGGGGGGGAAGAAACGCAGTATTTT
>NA|TRBJ2-3|TRBV5-4
CASSLGRRRDTDTQYF
TGTGCCAGCAGCTTGGGTCGCCGTCGGGACACAGATACGCAGTATTTT
>TRBD2|TRBJ2-3|TRBV6-5
CASRRLAGAPDTQYF
TGTGCCAGCAGAAGACTAGCGGGAGCTCCCGATACGCAGTATTTT
>NA|TRBJ2-7|TRBV5-6
CASSLSPVYEQYF
TGTGCCAGCAGCCTGTCCCCGGTTTACGAGCAGTACTTC
>NA|TRBJ1-1|TRBV29-1
CSVGKVGQIDEAFF
TGCAGCGTTGGGAAGGTTGGGCAGATAGATGAAGCTTTCTTT
>TRBD1|TRBJ1-2|TRBV18
CASSPNRGSSTQRNHGYTF
TGTGCCAGCTCACCAAACAGGGGGAGTTCCACCCAGCGGAACCATGGCTACACCTTC